This T cell receptor beta chain was profiled in a study of T cell clonality in common variable immunodeficiency. J gave up 1 base and V 7 bases, and 7 bases lay outside the gene matches. This CDR3 region has 16 residues. Germline CDR1 and CDR2: LNHDA and SQIVND (reference sequence). The method was immunoSEQ multiplex PCR; TCRdb's version includes in-frame clones alone and lacks a portion of them. The profile covers 40,000 to 65,000 clones, none occurring a single time. This clone was recorded at least ten times. The read terminates 3 residues ahead of where the CDR3 ends, so the germline J gene completes it.

The V call is TRBV19, the J call TRBJ1-1; 12 positions match TRBD1. Input material: peripheral blood mononuclear cells. The TCR comes from a person between 18 and 70 years old in good health. The CDR3 is CASKSWDRGPNTEAFF. The part of the CDR3 DNA that was read is TGTGCCAGTAAAAGTTGGGACAGGGGGCCGAACACTGAA.